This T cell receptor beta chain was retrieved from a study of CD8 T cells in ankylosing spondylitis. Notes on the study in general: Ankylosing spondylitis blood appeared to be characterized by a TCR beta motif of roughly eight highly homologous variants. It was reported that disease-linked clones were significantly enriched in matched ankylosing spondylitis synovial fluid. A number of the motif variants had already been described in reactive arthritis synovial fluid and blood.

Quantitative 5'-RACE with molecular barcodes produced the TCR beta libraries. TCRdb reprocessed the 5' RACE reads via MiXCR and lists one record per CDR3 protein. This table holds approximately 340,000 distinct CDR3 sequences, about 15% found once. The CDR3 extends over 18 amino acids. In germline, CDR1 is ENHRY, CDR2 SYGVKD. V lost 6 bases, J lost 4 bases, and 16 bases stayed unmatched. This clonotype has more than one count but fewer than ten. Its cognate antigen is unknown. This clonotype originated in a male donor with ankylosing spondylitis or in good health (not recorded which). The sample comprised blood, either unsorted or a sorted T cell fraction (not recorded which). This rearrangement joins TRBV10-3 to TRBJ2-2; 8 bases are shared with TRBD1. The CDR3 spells CAISPSPGTGYFTGELFF. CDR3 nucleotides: TGTGCCATCAGCCCAAGCCCCGGGACAGGCTATTTCACCGGGGAGCTGTTTTTT.